This paragraph covers one TCR beta chain sequence. The germline CDR1 and CDR2 sequences are KGHSH and LQKENI. The CDR3 covers 15 residues. The V gene lost 2 bases and the J gene lost 9 bases, with 18 bases spanning the gap. The data belong to a study of blood T cell repertoires in COVID-19. The wider study: Some COVID-19 samples were acute and others convalescent; all came from the United States, Italy and Spain.

Original data processing: It was from reference gene primer amplification that nucleated cell counts were estimated. Clones were read by immunoSEQ multiplex PCR, and TCRdb kept only the in-frame ones, dropping some. D and trimming come from the DNA, and the V and J calls and clone size come from that table. The table shows about 94,000 clones, with roughly 80% occurring only once. Sequencing was carried out using peripheral blood. The genes are TRBV18 and TRBJ2-3; TRBD2 is a possible D gene (5 bases). This clonotype was sampled from a human donor in a cohort sampled during active COVID-19. The CDR3 loop reads CASSPYGVSEGTQYF. CDR3 DNA sequence: TGTGCCAGCTCACCATATGGAGTTAGTGAGGGCACGCAGTATTTT.